This T cell receptor beta chain derives from a study of T cell clonality in common variable immunodeficiency. General study points: Reportedly, TCR beta sequences from common variable immunodeficiency showed fewer deletions and N-nucleotide insertions.

Germline values: CDR1 GTSNPN, CDR2 SVGIG (reference sequence). V lost 2 bases, J lost 5 bases, and 3 bases stayed unmatched. This CDR3 has 13 residues. Some clones are missing from TCRdb's copy, which holds only in-frame ones; the method was immunoSEQ multiplex PCR. The repertoire shows tens of thousands of clones, none seen only once; the top ten take more than 25%. There are many counts of this clone. What it binds is not known. Read coverage stops 3 residues before the CDR3 terminus; the germline J gene supplies the remainder. Diagnosis required reduced IgG, IgA and/or IgM with specific antibody deficiency. Of CVID subjects, about 14 were female and 29 male, mean age about 40.

J is TRBJ2-3 and V is TRBV30; TRBD2 matches 8 bases. Specimen: peripheral blood mononuclear cells. The TCR comes from a human donor with common variable immunodeficiency. This CDR3 is CAWSSGSLDTQYF. CDR3 DNA (partial): TGTGCCTGGAGTAGCGGGAGTTTAGATACG.